This entry is about one T cell receptor beta chain. The CDR3 is 15 residues long. CDR1 and CDR2 (germline): MNHEY, SVGAGI. J was trimmed by 7 bases and V by 6 bases; bases with no gene match: 8. The entry originates in a study of blood T cell repertoires in COVID-19. Across the study: Sources were T cells, B-cell-depleted T cells, or PBMCs; the material itself was cDNA or gDNA.

Categorization into cohorts depended on clinical history that participants reported. In the original processing: Amplification of reference gene primers provided the estimated nucleated cell counts. The protocol was immunoSEQ multiplex PCR, while the TCRdb copy is restricted to in-frame clones and leaves out a portion. V and J calls and clone size come straight from that table; D and trimming were deduced from the DNA. In the table there are around 200,000 clones, roughly 89% of which are singletons. The sequencing input was PBMCs or T cells enriched from blood (not recorded which). The chain combines TRBV6-5 with TRBJ1-6; 8 bases are a match to TRBD1. This receptor was obtained from a middle-aged woman with acute COVID-19. In DNA form, the CDR3 reads TGTGCCAGCAGCTCTTCGAACAGGGGGAATTCACCCCTCCACTTT. It codes for CASSSSNRGNSPLHF.